What follows is one TCR beta chain and its context. Its antigen is unidentified. This entry comes from a study of shared clonotypes between healthy human individuals. Study-level results: Four donors held about 5.1% of naive CD4 clonotypes in common.

J gave up 4 bases and V 3 bases, and 3 bases lay outside the gene matches. Germline CDR1 reads ENHRY; CDR2 reads SYGVKD. This CDR3 region has 14 residues. Selected positively for CCR7 and CD45RO-negative, naive CD8 cells excluded terminally differentiated effector memory CD45RA+ cells. Every contributor of samples was a Caucasian grown-up residing in Nashville, Tennessee. The authors split each subset's genomic DNA evenly across several immunoSEQ plates. The input for sorted-subset replicate PCRs was about 210 ng DNA, tens of thousands of T cell genomes. The protocol was immunoSEQ multiplex PCR, while the TCRdb copy is restricted to in-frame clones and leaves out a portion. The sample comprises more than 2 million clones, about 95% of which are singletons, and 1% to 1.3% rests with the top ten.

The source of this sequence is a man aged 18 to 29 in good health. What was sequenced was naive CD8+ T cells sorted from blood. This chain links TRBV10-3 with TRBJ2-3; 8 bases fit TRBD2. The CDR3 spells CAISDSGAPDTQYF. The CDR3 DNA follows: TGTGCCATCAGTGATAGCGGGGCGCCAGATACGCAGTATTTT.